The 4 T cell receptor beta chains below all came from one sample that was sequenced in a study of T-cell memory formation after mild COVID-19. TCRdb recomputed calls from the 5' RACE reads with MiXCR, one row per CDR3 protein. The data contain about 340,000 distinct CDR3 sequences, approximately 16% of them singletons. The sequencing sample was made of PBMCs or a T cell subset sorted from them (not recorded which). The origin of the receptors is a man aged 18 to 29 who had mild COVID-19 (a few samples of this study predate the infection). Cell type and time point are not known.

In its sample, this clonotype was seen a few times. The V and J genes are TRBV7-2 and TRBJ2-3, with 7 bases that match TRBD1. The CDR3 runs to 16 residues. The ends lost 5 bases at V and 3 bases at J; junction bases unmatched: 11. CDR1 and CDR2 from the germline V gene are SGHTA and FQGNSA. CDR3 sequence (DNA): TGTGCCAGCAGCCTCGGGGACAGCGTGATTACAGATACGCAGTATTTT. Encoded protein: CASSLGDSVITDTQYF.

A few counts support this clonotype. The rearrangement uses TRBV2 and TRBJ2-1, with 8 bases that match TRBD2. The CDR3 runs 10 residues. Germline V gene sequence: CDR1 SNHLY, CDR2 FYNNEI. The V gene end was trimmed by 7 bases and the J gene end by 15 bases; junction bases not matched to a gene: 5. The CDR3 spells CASTAGVWFF. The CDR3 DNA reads TGTGCCAGCACAGCGGGGGTATGGTTCTTC.

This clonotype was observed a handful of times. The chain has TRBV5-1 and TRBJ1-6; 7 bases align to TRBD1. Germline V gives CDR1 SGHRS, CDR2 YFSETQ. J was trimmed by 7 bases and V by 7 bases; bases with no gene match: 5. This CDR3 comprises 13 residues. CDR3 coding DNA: TGCGCCAGCCGGGACAGCGGGAATTCACCCCTCCACTTT. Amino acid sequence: CASRDSGNSPLHF.

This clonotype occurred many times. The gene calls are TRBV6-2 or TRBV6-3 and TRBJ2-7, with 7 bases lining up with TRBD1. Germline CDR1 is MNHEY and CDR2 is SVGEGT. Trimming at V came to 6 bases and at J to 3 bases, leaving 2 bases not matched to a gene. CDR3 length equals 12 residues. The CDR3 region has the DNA TGTGCCAGCAGCCCAGGGGGCTACGAGCAGTACGTC. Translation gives CASSPGGYEQYV.